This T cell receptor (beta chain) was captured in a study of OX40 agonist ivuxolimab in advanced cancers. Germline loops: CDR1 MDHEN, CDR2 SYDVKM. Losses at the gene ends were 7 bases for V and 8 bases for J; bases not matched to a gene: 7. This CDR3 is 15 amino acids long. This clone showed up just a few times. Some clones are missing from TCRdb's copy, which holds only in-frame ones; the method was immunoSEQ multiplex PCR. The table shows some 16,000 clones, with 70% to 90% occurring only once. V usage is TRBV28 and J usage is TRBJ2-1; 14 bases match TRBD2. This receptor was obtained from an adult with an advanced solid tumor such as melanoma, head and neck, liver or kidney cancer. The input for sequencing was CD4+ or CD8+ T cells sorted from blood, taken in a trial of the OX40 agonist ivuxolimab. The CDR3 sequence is CASIPGTSGSYEQFF. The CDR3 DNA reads TGTGCCAGCATTCCCGGGACTAGCGGGAGTTATGAGCAGTTCTTC.